The clone carrying this TCR beta chain was detected only a few times. Antigen: not known. Combining a sample-barcoded 5' primer with a J-beta primer mix, a second PCR ran for about 7 to 11 cycles. Tags on each cDNA molecule came from a template-switch adaptor with 12 random nucleotides. TCRdb reanalysed the 5' RACE reads using MiXCR and keeps one entry per CDR3 protein. Found here are nearly 800,000 distinct CDR3 sequences, more than 55% of them singletons; the top ten hold roughly 25%. The data were taken from a study of blood T cells in healthy people across ages. General study points: Older age went with lower TCR beta diversity per million T cells, in a roughly linear way. Diversity was higher, and naive CD4+ cells more numerous, in long-lived donors than in aged donors.

The length of the CDR3 is 15 residues. J gave up 2 bases and V 6 bases, and 5 bases lay outside the gene matches. Germline assignment: CDR1 ENHRY and CDR2 SYGVKD. This TCR was recovered from a man aged 35 to 55 in good health. The chain links TRBV10-3 to TRBJ2-5; 11 positions agree with TRBD2. Input material: blood. CDR3 protein: CAISPGLAVQETQYF. The CDR3 DNA reads as TGTGCCATCAGCCCGGGACTAGCGGTGCAAGAGACCCAGTACTTC.